This record looks at one T cell receptor beta chain sequence and its context. The antigen is not known. The PCR used 60 Vbeta and 13 Jbeta primers. Authors' methods: Approximately 72 million unique TCR beta chains, about 10 million of them shared, were counted by a later analysis. The protocol was immunoSEQ multiplex PCR, while the TCRdb copy is restricted to in-frame clones and leaves out a portion. The V and J calls and the clone size are those of that table, but D and trimming were determined from the DNA. Among some 190,000 clones listed, approximately 86% were seen once. This record belongs to a study of cytomegalovirus exposure and HLA in healthy donors. The study's findings and limits: Analysis was performed later, and it showed HLA-associated TCR beta chains to be more clonally expanded than equally common others.

In germline, CDR1 is ENHRY, CDR2 SYGVKD. Trimming stripped 10 bases from V and 1 base from J, with 16 bases between. The CDR3 runs 14 residues. The source is a boy under 10 years old in good health and CMV-seronegative. Sequences were obtained from PBMCs. The rearrangement links TRBV10-3 to TRBJ1-1, with D perhaps matching TRBD1 (5 bases). The CDR3 bases are TGTGCCACCAAGGGGACTCTGGAGAACACTGAAGCTTTCTTT. Its protein product is CATKGTLENTEAFF.